This record concerns one TCR beta chain sequence. This sample was included in a study of T cells in Graves' hyperthyroidism and ophthalmopathy. The CDR3 spans 16 residues. The V end lost 5 bases, the J end lost 0 bases, and 17 bases lay between the germline ends. Looked up from germline, CDR1 is MNHNS and CDR2 is SASEGT. It was RNA transcripts that yielded the amplified TCR beta CDR3 regions. The HTBI primer set served for first-round RT-PCR of the TCR CDR3. TCRdb reanalysed the multiplex PCR reads using MiXCR and keeps one entry per CDR3 protein. Found here are about 600,000 distinct CDR3 sequences, 11% to 15% of them singletons; the top ten hold 7% to 9%. Individuals with ophthalmopathy presented a Clinical Activity Score of at least 3, a NOSPECS grade of at least 4 and a duration under 3 months.

The receptor's source is a young woman with Graves' ophthalmopathy. Specimen: blood. This chain connects TRBV6-1 to TRBJ2-7; D possibly corresponds to TRBD1 (5 bases). CDR3 nucleotide sequence: TGTGCCAGCAGTCATCCACAGGCCCGTCGCTCCTACGAGCAGTACTTC. Translated: CASSHPQARRSYEQYF.